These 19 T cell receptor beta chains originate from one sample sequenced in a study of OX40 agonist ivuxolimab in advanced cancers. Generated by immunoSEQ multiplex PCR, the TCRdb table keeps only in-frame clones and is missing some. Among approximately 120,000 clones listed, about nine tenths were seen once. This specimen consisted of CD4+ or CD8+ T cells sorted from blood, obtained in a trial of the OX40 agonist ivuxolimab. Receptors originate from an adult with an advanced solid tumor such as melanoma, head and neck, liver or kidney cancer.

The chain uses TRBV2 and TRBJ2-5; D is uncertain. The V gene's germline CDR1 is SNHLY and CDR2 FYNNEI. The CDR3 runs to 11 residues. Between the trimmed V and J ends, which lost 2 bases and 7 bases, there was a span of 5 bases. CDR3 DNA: TGTGCCAGCAGTGAATTCGGGACCCAGTACTTC. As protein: CASSEFGTQYF. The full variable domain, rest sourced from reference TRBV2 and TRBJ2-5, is EPEVTQTPSHQVTQMGQEVILRCVPISNHLYFYWYRQILGQKVEFLVSFYNNEISEKSEIFDDQFSVERPDGSNFTLKIRSTKLEDSAMYFCASSEFGTQYFGPGTRLLVL.

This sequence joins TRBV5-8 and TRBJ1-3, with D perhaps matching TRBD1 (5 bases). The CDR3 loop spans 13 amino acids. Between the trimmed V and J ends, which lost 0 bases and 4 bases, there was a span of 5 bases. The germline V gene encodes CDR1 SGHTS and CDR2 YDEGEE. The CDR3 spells CASSLGQGNTIYF. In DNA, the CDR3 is TGTGCCAGCAGCTTGGGACAGGGAAACACCATATATTTT.

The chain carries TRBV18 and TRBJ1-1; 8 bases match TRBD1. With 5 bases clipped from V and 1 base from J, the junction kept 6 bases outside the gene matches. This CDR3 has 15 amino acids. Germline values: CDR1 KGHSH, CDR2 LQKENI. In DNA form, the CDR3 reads TGTGCCAGCTCAGGACAGGGTCCCCGGAACACTGAAGCTTTCTTT. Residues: CASSGQGPRNTEAFF.

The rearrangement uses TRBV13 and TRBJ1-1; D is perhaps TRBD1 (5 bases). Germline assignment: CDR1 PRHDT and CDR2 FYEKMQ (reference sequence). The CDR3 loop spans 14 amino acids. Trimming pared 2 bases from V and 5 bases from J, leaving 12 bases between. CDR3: CASSLSPGSTEAFF. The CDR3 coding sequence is TGTGCCAGCAGCTTAAGTCCAGGGTCAACTGAAGCTTTCTTT. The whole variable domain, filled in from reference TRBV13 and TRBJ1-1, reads AAGVIQSPRHLIKEKRETATLKCYPIPRHDTVYWYQQGPGQDPQFLISFYEKMQSDKGSIPDRFSAQQFSDYHSELNMSSLELGDSALYFCASSLSPGSTEAFFGQGTRLTVV.

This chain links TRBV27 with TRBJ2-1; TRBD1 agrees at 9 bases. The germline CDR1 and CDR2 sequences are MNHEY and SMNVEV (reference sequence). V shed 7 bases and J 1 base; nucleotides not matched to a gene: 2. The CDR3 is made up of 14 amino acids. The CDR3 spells CASTGTGSYNEQFF. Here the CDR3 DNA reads TGTGCCAGCACGGGGACAGGGTCCTACAATGAGCAGTTCTTC.

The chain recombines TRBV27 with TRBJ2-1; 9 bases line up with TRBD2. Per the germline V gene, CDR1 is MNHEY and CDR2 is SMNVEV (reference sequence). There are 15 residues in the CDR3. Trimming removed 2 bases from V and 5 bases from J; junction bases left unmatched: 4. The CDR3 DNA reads TGTGCCAGCAGTTTAGGCGGGAGGGCGAACAATGAGCAGTTCTTC. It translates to CASSLGGRANNEQFF.

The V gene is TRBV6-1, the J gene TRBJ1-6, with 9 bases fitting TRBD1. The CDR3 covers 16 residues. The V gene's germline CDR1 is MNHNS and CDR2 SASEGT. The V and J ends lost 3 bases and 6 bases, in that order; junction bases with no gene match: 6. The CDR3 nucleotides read TGTGCCAGCAGTGATTGGACAGGGGTGATTAATTCACCCCTCCACTTT. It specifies CASSDWTGVINSPLHF.

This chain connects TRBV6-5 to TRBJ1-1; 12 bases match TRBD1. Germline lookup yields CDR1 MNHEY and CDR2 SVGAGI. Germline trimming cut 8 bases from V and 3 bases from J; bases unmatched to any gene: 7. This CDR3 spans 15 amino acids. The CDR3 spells CASQGQGAYDTEAFF. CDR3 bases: TGTGCCAGCCAGGGACAGGGGGCATACGACACTGAAGCTTTCTTT.

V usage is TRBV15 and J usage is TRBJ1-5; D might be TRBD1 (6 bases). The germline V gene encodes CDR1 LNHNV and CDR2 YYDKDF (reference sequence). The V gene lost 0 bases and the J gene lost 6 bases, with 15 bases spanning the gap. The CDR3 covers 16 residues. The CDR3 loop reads CATSRDLGGRTQPQHF. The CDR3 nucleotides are TGTGCCACCAGCAGAGATCTAGGGGGAAGAACTCAGCCCCAGCATTTT.

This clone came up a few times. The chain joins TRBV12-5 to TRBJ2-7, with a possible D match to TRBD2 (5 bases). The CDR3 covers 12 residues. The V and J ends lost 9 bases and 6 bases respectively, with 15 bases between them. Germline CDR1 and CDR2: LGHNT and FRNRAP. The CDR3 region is CASRGGFGEQYF. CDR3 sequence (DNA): TGTGCTAGCCGGGGTGGCTTTGGCGAGCAGTACTTC.

The DNA for the CDR3 is TGTGCCAGCAGGTCTCCGGGACAGGGGTTAGTCACTGAAGCTTTCTTT. Protein sequence: CASRSPGQGLVTEAFF. The chain combines TRBV28 with TRBJ1-1, with TRBD1 matching 10 bases. The CDR3 is 16 residues long. Germline V CDR1 and CDR2: MDHEN, SYDVKM. Trimming at V came to 6 bases and at J to 4 bases, leaving 11 bases not matched to a gene.

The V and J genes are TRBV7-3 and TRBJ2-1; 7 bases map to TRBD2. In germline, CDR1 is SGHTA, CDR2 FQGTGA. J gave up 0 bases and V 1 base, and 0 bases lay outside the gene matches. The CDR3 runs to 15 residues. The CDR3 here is CASSLSGSSYNEQFF. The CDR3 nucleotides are TGTGCCAGCAGCTTAAGCGGGAGCTCCTACAATGAGCAGTTCTTC.

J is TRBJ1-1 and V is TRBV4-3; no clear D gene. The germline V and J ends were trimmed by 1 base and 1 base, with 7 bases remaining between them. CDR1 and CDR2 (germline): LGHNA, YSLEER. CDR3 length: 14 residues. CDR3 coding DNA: TGCGCCAGCAGCCAAGTTCTTGGGAACACTGAAGCTTTCTTT. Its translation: CASSQVLGNTEAFF.

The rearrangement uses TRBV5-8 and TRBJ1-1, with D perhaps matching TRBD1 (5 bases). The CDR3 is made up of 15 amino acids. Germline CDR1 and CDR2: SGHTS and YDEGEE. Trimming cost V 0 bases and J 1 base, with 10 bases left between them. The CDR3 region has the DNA TGTGCCAGCAGCTTGGATGCAGGGCGGAACACTGAAGCTTTCTTT. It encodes CASSLDAGRNTEAFF.

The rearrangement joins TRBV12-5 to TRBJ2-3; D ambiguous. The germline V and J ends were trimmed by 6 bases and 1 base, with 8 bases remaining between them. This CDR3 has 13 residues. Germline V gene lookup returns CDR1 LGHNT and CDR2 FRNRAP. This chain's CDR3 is CASGRGGTDTQYF. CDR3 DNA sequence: TGTGCTAGTGGGCGTGGGGGCACAGATACGCAGTATTTT.

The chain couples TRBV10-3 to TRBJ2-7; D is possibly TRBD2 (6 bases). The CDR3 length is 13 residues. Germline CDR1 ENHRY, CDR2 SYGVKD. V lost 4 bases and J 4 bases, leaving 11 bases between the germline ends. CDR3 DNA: TGTGCCATCAGTGGGGGGGTGGAATACGAGCAGTACTTC. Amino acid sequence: CAISGGVEYEQYF.

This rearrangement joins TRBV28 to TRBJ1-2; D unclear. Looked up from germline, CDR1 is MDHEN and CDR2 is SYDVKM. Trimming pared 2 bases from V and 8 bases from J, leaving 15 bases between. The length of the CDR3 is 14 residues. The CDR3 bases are TGTGCCAGCAGTTTAGGAAGGAGCCATCGGGGCTACACCTTC. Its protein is CASSLGRSHRGYTF.

CDR3 coding DNA: TGTGCCAGCAGTTTTGGGGGGGGTGGCAGGGCCTCTTATGGCTACACCTTC. Amino acids: CASSFGGGGRASYGYTF. The rearrangement joins TRBV28 to TRBJ1-2, with a possible D match to TRBD1 (5 bases). Germline CDR1 is MDHEN and CDR2 is SYDVKM. The V gene lost 3 bases and the J gene lost 5 bases, with 22 bases spanning the gap. The length of the CDR3 is 17 residues.

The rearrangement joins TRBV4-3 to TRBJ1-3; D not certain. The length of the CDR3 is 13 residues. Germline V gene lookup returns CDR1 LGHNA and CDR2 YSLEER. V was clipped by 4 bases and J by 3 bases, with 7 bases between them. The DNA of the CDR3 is TGCGCCAGCAGCCCACAAGGTGGAAACACCATATATTTT. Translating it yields CASSPQGGNTIYF.